This T cell receptor beta chain was profiled in a study of T cell changes during pregnancy in multiple sclerosis (dated by TCRdb to about 2019). Regarding the study in general: The study looked at changes in the T cell repertoire across pregnancy in women with multiple sclerosis.

Notes on this clone: It has no known antigen specificity. No per-base quality is available; no much larger clone lies one base away.

Library generation was performed with the immunoSEQ multiplex PCR assay. The table comes from immuneACCESS by way of TCRdb, which keeps in-frame sequences with V and J called. Part of the clones is missing from these tables; in studies checked, under half for an unresolved V gene and the rest for unknown reasons. This sample gives tens of thousands of clones in total; around nine tenths of them show up just once. Of the sample, more than 0.4% is held by the ten largest clones. V lost 7 bases and J lost 0 bases; the stretch between them is 9 bases long. The CDR3 spans 13 residues, from the cysteine through the phenylalanine. Just CDR3 DNA is preserved here, 39 bases in frame from base 1. The germline V gene encodes CDR1 MGHDK and CDR2 SYGVNS.

The chain is assembled from TRBV25-1 and TRBJ1-1; 5 matching bases give a weak D call of TRBD1. The sequence derives from a female donor with multiple sclerosis, enrolled in a pregnancy study. The sequenced sample was CD4+ T cells from peripheral blood mononuclear cells, obtained before pregnancy. The sequenced DNA: TGTGCCAGCACTTCAGGGATGAACACTGAAGCTTTCTTT. It encodes CASTSGMNTEAFF.